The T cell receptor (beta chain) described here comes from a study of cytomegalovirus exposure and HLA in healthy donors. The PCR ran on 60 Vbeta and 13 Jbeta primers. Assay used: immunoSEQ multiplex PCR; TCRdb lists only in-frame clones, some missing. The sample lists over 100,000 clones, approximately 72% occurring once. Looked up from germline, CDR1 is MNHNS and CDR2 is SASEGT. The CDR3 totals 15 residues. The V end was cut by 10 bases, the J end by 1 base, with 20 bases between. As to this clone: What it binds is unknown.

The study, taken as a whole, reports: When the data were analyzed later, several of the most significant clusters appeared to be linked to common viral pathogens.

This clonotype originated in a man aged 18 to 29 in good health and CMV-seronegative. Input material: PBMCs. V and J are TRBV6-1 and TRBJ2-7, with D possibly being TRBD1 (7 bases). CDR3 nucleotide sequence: TGTGCCACCATGCATCAGGGGGGCCCTTCCTACGAGCAGTACTTC. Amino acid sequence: CATMHQGGPSYEQYF.